This is a list of T cell receptor beta chains from one sample in a study of human T cells and chemical hapten exposure. MiXCR was run by TCRdb on the RACE reads, yielding one entry per CDR3 protein. The table lists some 80,000 distinct CDR3 sequences, about 11% of them singletons. Material: whole blood, obtained in connection with sensitization to the hapten diphenylcyclopropenone (DPC). The receptors were gathered from a woman in her fifties or sixties with alopecia areata. Some clones in this sample may be carry-over from other donors' samples. Both conserved end residues are part of each CDR3. The D gene is left open where the match is weak. Clone size is given for some rows only: seen once, a few or many times, or a class if the clone is expanded.

clone size: few; J gene: TRBJ2-1; D gene: NA; V gene: TRBV7-2; CDR3 protein: CASSFKALSGEQFF; CDR3 DNA: TGTGCCAGCAGCTTCAAGGCCCTTAGCGGTGAGCAGTTCTTC
clone size: NA; J gene: TRBJ1-4; D gene: NA; V gene: TRBV19; CDR3 protein: CASTGLREREKLFF; CDR3 DNA: TGTGCCAGTACGGGACTGAGGGAGAGGGAAAAACTGTTTTTT
clone size: few; J gene: TRBJ2-3; D gene: NA; V gene: TRBV5-8; CDR3 protein: CASSFIGTQYF; CDR3 DNA: TGTGCCAGCAGCTTCATTGGTACGCAGTATTTT
clone size: few; J gene: TRBJ2-7; D gene: NA; V gene: TRBV28; CDR3 protein: CASSSPGLQTYEQYF; CDR3 DNA: TGTGCCAGCAGCTCCCCTGGACTCCAAACCTACGAGCAGTACTTC
clone size: NA; J gene: TRBJ2-1; D gene: TRBD1; V gene: TRBV20-1; CDR3 protein: CSAGGQGRREQFF; CDR3 DNA: TGCAGTGCTGGGGGACAGGGGAGGCGTGAGCAGTTCTTC
clone size: many; J gene: TRBJ2-1; D gene: NA; V gene: TRBV7-6; CDR3 protein: CASSPEGQGLAGENEQFF; CDR3 DNA: TGTGCCAGCAGCCCAGAGGGACAGGGATTAGCGGGGGAAAATGAGCAGTTCTTC
clone size: many; J gene: TRBJ1-6; D gene: TRBD1; V gene: TRBV30; CDR3 protein: CASLPGQGEKNSPLHF; CDR3 DNA: TGTGCCTCCCTCCCGGGACAGGGGGAGAAAAATTCACCCCTCCACTTT
clone size: NA; J gene: TRBJ2-3; D gene: NA; V gene: TRBV6-1; CDR3 protein: CASTQDIDTQYF; CDR3 DNA: TGTGCCAGCACTCAGGACATTGATACGCAGTATTTT
clone size: few; J gene: TRBJ1-6; D gene: NA; V gene: TRBV2; CDR3 protein: CASSVGQTYNSPLHF; CDR3 DNA: TGTGCCAGCAGTGTAGGACAGACCTATAATTCACCCCTCCACTTT
clone size: many; J gene: TRBJ2-1; D gene: NA; V gene: TRBV29-1; CDR3 protein: CSVAWGAGEQFF; CDR3 DNA: TGCAGCGTTGCTTGGGGGGCCGGTGAGCAGTTCTTC
clone size: NA; J gene: TRBJ1-3; D gene: NA; V gene: TRBV20-1; CDR3 protein: CSARPLGPAGNTIYF; CDR3 DNA: TGCAGTGCTAGGCCTTTAGGGCCGGCTGGAAACACCATATATTTT
clone size: many; J gene: TRBJ1-1; D gene: TRBD1; V gene: TRBV6-6; CDR3 protein: CASTNLQGRRVAEAFF; CDR3 DNA: TGTGCCAGCACCAACTTACAGGGGCGGAGGGTGGCTGAAGCTTTCTTT
clone size: few; J gene: TRBJ2-2; D gene: TRBD2; V gene: TRBV30; CDR3 protein: CAWAGGLNTGELFF; CDR3 DNA: TGTGCCTGGGCCGGGGGGTTAAACACCGGGGAGCTGTTTTTT
clone size: few; J gene: TRBJ2-6; D gene: NA; V gene: TRBV6-2/TRBV6-3; CDR3 protein: CASRFPGPSSSGANVLTF; CDR3 DNA: TGTGCCAGCAGGTTCCCGGGGCCCTCCAGCTCTGGGGCCAACGTCCTGACTTTC
clone size: few; J gene: TRBJ2-1; D gene: NA; V gene: TRBV7-8; CDR3 protein: CASSLGLGERSYNEQFF; CDR3 DNA: TGTGCCAGCAGCTTAGGCCTGGGTGAGAGGTCCTACAATGAGCAGTTCTTC
clone size: many; J gene: TRBJ2-1; D gene: TRBD1; V gene: TRBV6-2/TRBV6-3; CDR3 protein: CATNRGADYNEQFF; CDR3 DNA: TGTGCCACCAACAGGGGGGCAGACTACAATGAGCAGTTCTTC
clone size: few; J gene: TRBJ2-7; D gene: NA; V gene: TRBV20-1; CDR3 protein: CSARVRTNEQYF; CDR3 DNA: TGCAGTGCTAGAGTACGGACGAACGAGCAGTACTTC